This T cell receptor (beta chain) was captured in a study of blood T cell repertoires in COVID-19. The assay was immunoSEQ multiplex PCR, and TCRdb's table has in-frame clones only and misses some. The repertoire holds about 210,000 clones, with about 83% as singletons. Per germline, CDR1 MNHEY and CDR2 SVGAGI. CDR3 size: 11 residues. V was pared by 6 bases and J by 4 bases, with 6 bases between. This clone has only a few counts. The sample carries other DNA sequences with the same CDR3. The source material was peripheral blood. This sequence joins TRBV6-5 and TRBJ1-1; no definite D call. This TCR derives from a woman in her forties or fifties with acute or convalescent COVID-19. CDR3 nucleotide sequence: TGTGCCAGCAGCCGCGGCACTGAAGCTTTCTTT. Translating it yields CASSRGTEAFF.